The rows below give T cell receptor beta chains drawn from one sample of a study of beta chain features in type 1 diabetes. Some clones are missing from TCRdb's copy, which holds only in-frame ones; the method was immunoSEQ multiplex PCR. This sample has under 900,000 clones, with roughly a sixth found just once. The sample comprised naive CD4+ T cells from blood. These receptors came from a woman younger than 35 in good health. CDR3s include the opening cysteine and the closing phenylalanine or tryptophan. The D gene is left open where the match is weak. Expanded clones are given a class, and other clones once, few, many or no size at all.

CDR3aa: CASSLRWSNTEAFF
CDR3nt: TGCGCCAGCAGCTTGAGGTGGTCGAACACTGAAGCTTTCTTT
d_gene: -
v_gene: TRBV5-1
abundance: few
j_gene: TRBJ1-1

CDR3aa: CSARPDATRNTEAFF
CDR3nt: TGCAGCGCTCGACCGGACGCGACTAGGAACACTGAAGCCTTCTTT
d_gene: -
v_gene: TRBV29-1
abundance: -
j_gene: TRBJ1-1

CDR3aa: CASSLRIQGANIQYF
CDR3nt: TGTGCCAGCAGCTTAAGAATCCAGGGGGCGAACATTCAGTACTTC
d_gene: TRBD1
v_gene: TRBV7-9
abundance: -
j_gene: TRBJ2-4

CDR3aa: CASRREFQETQYF
CDR3nt: TGTGCCAGCAGGCGGGAATTTCAAGAGACCCAGTACTTC
d_gene: -
v_gene: TRBV6-5
abundance: few
j_gene: TRBJ2-5

CDR3aa: CASSRTGEHEQYF
CDR3nt: TGTGCCAGCAGTCGGACAGGGGAGCACGAGCAGTACTTC
d_gene: TRBD1
v_gene: TRBV6-4
abundance: -
j_gene: TRBJ2-7

CDR3aa: CASSQFGLAGINTGELFF
CDR3nt: TGCGCCAGCAGCCAATTCGGACTAGCGGGAATTAACACCGGGGAGCTGTTTTTT
d_gene: TRBD2
v_gene: TRBV5-1
abundance: few
j_gene: TRBJ2-2

CDR3aa: CATRLAGGAEQYF
CDR3nt: TGTGCCACTCGACTAGCGGGAGGAGCTGAGCAGTACTTC
d_gene: TRBD2
v_gene: TRBV15
abundance: -
j_gene: TRBJ2-7

CDR3aa: CAISERTGLAKNIQYF
CDR3nt: TGTGCCATCAGTGAGCGGACAGGCCTAGCCAAAAACATTCAGTACTTC
d_gene: TRBD1
v_gene: TRBV6-1
abundance: -
j_gene: TRBJ2-4

CDR3aa: CASRRASGSGETQYF
CDR3nt: TGTGCCAGCAGAAGGGCTAGCGGGAGTGGAGAGACCCAGTACTTC
d_gene: TRBD2
v_gene: TRBV6-5
abundance: few
j_gene: TRBJ2-5

CDR3aa: CASSPATYGYTF
CDR3nt: TGTGCCAGCAGCCCGGCAACCTATGGCTACACCTTC
d_gene: -
v_gene: TRBV7-9
abundance: -
j_gene: TRBJ1-2

CDR3aa: CASQVTSDYTGELFF
CDR3nt: TGTGCCAGTCAGGTTACTAGCGACTACACCGGGGAGCTGTTTTTT
d_gene: TRBD2
v_gene: TRBV19
abundance: -
j_gene: TRBJ2-2

CDR3aa: CSGDSGTDTQYF
CDR3nt: TGCAGCGGGGACAGTGGCACAGATACGCAGTATTTT
d_gene: TRBD1
v_gene: TRBV29-1
abundance: -
j_gene: TRBJ2-3

CDR3aa: CASSPAGNTIYF
CDR3nt: TGTGCCAGCTCACCAGCTGGAAACACCATATATTTT
d_gene: -
v_gene: TRBV18
abundance: few
j_gene: TRBJ1-3

CDR3aa: CSAGGRTEAFF
CDR3nt: TGCAGTGCAGGGGGCCGGACTGAAGCTTTCTTT
d_gene: TRBD1
v_gene: TRBV20-1
abundance: -
j_gene: TRBJ1-1

CDR3aa: CASSLSVGGYTF
CDR3nt: TGTGCCAGCAGCCTTAGTGTGGGGGGCTACACCTTC
d_gene: -
v_gene: TRBV7-2
abundance: -
j_gene: TRBJ1-2

CDR3aa: CASSLMGLVNTGELFF
CDR3nt: TGTGCCAGCAGCTTAATGGGGCTAGTGAACACCGGGGAGCTGTTTTTT
d_gene: -
v_gene: TRBV7-2
abundance: few
j_gene: TRBJ2-2

CDR3aa: CASSFRWVLGITDTQYF
CDR3nt: TGTGCCAGCAGCTTTCGTTGGGTTTTAGGAATCACAGATACGCAGTATTTT
d_gene: -
v_gene: TRBV5-6
abundance: few
j_gene: TRBJ2-3

CDR3aa: CASSHNGLGDEQFF
CDR3nt: TGTGCCAGCAGTCATAATGGGCTAGGCGATGAGCAGTTCTTC
d_gene: -
v_gene: TRBV7-2
abundance: -
j_gene: TRBJ2-1

CDR3aa: CASSQDLRGRAHETQYF
CDR3nt: TGTGCCAGCAGCCAAGATCTGCGCGGGAGGGCCCACGAGACCCAGTACTTC
d_gene: TRBD2
v_gene: TRBV4-2
abundance: few
j_gene: TRBJ2-5

CDR3aa: CASSGGGQETQYF
CDR3nt: TGTGCCAGCAGCGGCGGGGGACAAGAGACCCAGTACTTC
d_gene: TRBD2
v_gene: TRBV9
abundance: few
j_gene: TRBJ2-5

CDR3aa: CASTHRVPPDLEAFF
CDR3nt: TGTGCCAGCACCCACAGGGTCCCACCCGATCTTGAAGCTTTCTTT
d_gene: -
v_gene: TRBV2
abundance: -
j_gene: TRBJ1-1

CDR3aa: CASRLAGGREQYF
CDR3nt: TGTGCCAGCAGACTAGCGGGAGGAAGGGAGCAGTACTTC
d_gene: TRBD2
v_gene: TRBV25-1
abundance: -
j_gene: TRBJ2-7

CDR3aa: CASSNRDTGDPQYSNQPQHF
CDR3nt: TGTGCCAGCAGCAACAGGGATACAGGGGACCCACAGTATAGCAATCAGCCCCAGCATTTT
d_gene: -
v_gene: TRBV21-1
abundance: -
j_gene: TRBJ1-5